This T cell receptor (beta chain) was recovered during a study of blood T cell repertoires in COVID-19. About the study: Italy, Spain and the United States were the sources of the convalescent and acute COVID-19 samples.

From germline, CDR1 is SQVTM and CDR2 ANQGSEA. V gave up 2 bases and J gave up 5 bases, with 6 bases separating them. CDR3 length: 11 residues. In the original workflow: The authors estimated nucleated cell counts from reference gene primer amplification. Only in-frame clones appear in the TCRdb table, and some are missing; sequencing was by immunoSEQ multiplex PCR. V and J calls and clone size are given by that table; D and trimming were obtained from the DNA. The profile shows more than 40,000 clones, more than 75% of them singletons. The J gene is TRBJ1-2, the V gene TRBV29-1, with D maybe TRBD1 (5 bases). The TCR was taken from a man aged 55 to 70 with active or convalescent COVID-19. Sequenced material: peripheral blood. CDR3 coding DNA: TGCAGCGTTGAAAGGGGTTATGGCTACACCTTC. Translated, it gives CSVERGYGYTF.